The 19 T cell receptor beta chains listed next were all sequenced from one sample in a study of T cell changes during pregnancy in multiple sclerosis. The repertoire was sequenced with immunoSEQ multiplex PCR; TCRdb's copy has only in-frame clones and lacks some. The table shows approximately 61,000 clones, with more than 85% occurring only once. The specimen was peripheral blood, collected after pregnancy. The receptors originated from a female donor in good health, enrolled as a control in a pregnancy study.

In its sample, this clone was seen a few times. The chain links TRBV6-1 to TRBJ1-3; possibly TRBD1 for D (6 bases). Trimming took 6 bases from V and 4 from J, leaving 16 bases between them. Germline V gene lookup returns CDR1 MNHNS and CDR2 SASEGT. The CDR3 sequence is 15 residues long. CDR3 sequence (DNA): TGTGCCAGCAGCGATTCCTGGACAGCCGGAAACACCATATATTTT. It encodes CASSDSWTAGNTIYF.

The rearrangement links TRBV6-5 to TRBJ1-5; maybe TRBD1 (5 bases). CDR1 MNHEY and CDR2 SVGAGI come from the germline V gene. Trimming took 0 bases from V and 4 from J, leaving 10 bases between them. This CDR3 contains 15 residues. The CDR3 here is CASSYSAGSNQPQHF. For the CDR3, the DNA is TGTGCCAGCAGTTACTCGGCAGGGTCGAATCAGCCCCAGCATTTT.

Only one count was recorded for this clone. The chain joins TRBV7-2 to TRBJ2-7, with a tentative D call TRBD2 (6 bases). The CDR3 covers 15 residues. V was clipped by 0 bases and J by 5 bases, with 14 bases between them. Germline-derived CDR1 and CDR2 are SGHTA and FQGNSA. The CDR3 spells CASSLAVSGRDEQYF. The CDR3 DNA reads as TGTGCCAGCAGCTTAGCGGTTAGCGGAAGAGACGAGCAGTACTTC.

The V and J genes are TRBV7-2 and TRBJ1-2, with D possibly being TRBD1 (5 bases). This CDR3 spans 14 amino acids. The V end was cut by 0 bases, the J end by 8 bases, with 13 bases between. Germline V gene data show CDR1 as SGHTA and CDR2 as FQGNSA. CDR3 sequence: CASSLAQWGKGYTF. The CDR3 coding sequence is TGTGCCAGCAGCTTAGCGCAATGGGGCAAGGGCTACACCTTC.

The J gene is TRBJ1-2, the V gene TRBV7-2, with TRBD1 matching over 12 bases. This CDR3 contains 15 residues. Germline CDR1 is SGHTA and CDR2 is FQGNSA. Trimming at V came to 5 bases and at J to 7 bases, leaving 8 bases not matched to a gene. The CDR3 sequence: CASSPRDRGLSGYTF. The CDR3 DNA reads TGTGCCAGCAGCCCCCGGGACAGGGGGCTGTCTGGCTACACCTTC.

CDR3 region: CASSPQRAETQYF. The CDR3 nucleotides read TGTGCCAGCAGCCCCCAGAGGGCGGAGACCCAGTACTTC. V gene TRBV7-2 combines with J gene TRBJ2-5; D may be TRBD2 (5 bases). V was trimmed by 5 bases and J by 5 bases, leaving 12 bases between them. CDR3 length: 13 residues. The germline V gene has CDR1 SGHTA and CDR2 FQGNSA.

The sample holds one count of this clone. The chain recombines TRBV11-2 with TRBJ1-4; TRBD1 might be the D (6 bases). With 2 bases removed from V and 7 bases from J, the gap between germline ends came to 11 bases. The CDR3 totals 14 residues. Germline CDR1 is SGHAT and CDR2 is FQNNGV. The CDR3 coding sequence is TGTGCCAGCAGCTTAACAGGGCAGGGTGAAAAACTGTTTTTT. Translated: CASSLTGQGEKLFF.

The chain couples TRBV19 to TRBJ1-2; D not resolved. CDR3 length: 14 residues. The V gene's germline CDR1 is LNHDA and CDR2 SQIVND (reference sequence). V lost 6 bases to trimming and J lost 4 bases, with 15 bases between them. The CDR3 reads CASRMEAGSYGYTF. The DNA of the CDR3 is TGTGCCAGTAGGATGGAGGCAGGCTCCTATGGCTACACCTTC.

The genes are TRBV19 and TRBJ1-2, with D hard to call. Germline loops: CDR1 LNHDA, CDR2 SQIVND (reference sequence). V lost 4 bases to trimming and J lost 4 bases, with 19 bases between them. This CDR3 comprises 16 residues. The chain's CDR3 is CASSKRGPSGLYGYTF. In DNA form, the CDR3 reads TGTGCCAGTAGTAAGAGAGGGCCGTCCGGGCTCTATGGCTACACCTTC.

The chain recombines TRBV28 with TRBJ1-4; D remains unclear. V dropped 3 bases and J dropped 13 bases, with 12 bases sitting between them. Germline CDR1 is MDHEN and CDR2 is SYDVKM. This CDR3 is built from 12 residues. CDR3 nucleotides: TGTGCCAGCAGTTTGCTGAACAGTTTACTGTTTTTT. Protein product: CASSLLNSLLFF.

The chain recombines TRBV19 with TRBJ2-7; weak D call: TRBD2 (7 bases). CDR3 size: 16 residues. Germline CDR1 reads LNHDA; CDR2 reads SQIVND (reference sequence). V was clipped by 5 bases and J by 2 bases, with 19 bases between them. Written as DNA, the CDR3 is TGTGCCAGTAGTCTCTCCCGACAGGCGGGGGCCTACGAGCAGTACTTC. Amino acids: CASSLSRQAGAYEQYF.

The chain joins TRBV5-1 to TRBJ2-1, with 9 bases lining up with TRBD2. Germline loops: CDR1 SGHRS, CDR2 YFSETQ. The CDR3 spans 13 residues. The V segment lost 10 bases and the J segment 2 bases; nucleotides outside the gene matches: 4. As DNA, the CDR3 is TGCGCCTCCGGGACTAGCACCTACAATGAGCAGTTCTTC. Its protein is CASGTSTYNEQFF.

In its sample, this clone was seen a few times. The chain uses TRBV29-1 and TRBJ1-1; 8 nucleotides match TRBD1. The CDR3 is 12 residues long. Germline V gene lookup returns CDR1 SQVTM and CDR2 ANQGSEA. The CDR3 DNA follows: TGCCGGGGGGACAGGACGAACACTGAAGCTTTCTTT. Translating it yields CRGDRTNTEAFF.

This chain's CDR3 is CASSLITGGNTEAFF. Written as DNA, the CDR3 is TGTGCCAGCAGCTTAATCACAGGGGGGAACACTGAAGCTTTCTTT. The genes are TRBV7-9 and TRBJ1-1; 8 bases are a match to TRBD1. The germline CDR1 and CDR2 sequences are SEHNR and FQNEAQ (reference sequence). J was trimmed by 1 base and V by 2 bases; bases with no gene match: 3. The CDR3 consists of 15 residues.

The CDR3 DNA reads TGTGCCAGCAGCTTACGTCCGGACAGGGGGGCCGGGGAGCTGTTTTTT. It is translated as CASSLRPDRGAGELFF. The genes are TRBV7-3 and TRBJ2-2, with 10 bases lining up with TRBD1. Per the germline V gene, CDR1 is SGHTA and CDR2 is FQGTGA. The CDR3 length is 16 residues. V lost 2 bases to trimming and J lost 6 bases; unmatched junction nucleotides: 6.

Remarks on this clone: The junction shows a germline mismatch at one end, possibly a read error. This CDR3 reads CASSPRDRDYGFTF. In DNA, the CDR3 is TGTGCCAGCTCACCAAGGGACAGGGACTATGGCTTCACCTTC. This chain joins TRBV18 and TRBJ1-2; 9 bases align to TRBD1. The CDR3 has 14 residues. Germline loops: CDR1 KGHSH, CDR2 LQKENI.

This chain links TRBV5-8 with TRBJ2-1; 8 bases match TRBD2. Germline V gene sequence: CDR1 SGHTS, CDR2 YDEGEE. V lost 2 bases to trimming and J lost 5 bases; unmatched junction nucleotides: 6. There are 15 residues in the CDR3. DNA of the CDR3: TGTGCCAGCAGCTTACCTGGGACTAGTCACAATGAGCAGTTCTTC. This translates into CASSLPGTSHNEQFF.

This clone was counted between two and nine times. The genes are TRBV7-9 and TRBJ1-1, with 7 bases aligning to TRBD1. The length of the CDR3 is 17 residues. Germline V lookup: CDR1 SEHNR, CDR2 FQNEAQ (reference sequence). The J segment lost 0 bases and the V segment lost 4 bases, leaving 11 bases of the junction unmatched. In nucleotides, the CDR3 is TGTGCCAGCAGCTCGGGACAGACCCAAAAGTTGAACACTGAAGCTTTCTTT. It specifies CASSSGQTQKLNTEAFF.

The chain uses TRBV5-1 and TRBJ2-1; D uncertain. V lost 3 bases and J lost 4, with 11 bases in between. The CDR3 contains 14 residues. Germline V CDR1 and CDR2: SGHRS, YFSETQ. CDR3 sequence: CASSSPPSYNEQFF. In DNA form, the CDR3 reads TGCGCCAGCAGCTCCCCCCCGAGTTACAATGAGCAGTTCTTC.